These 11 T cell receptor beta chains were all obtained from the same sample, sequenced in a study of metastatic and nonmetastatic thyroid tumors. Ahead of thyroid surgery, no patient had received treatment of any kind. TCRdb used MiXCR to call clones anew from the PCR reads. In the table there are more than 8,500 clones, roughly 9.8% of which are singletons. The source material was tumor tissue. The receptor set was obtained from a female donor with papillary thyroid cancer or a benign thyroid nodule (not recorded which). Some clones in this sample may be carry-over from other donors' samples.

This clone has ten or more counts. V gene TRBV20-1 combines with J gene TRBJ2-7, with D possibly TRBD1 on 5 matching bases. The germline CDR1 and CDR2 sequences are DFQATT and SNEGSKA (reference sequence). V was clipped by 1 base and J by 6 bases, with 16 bases between them. The CDR3 has 14 amino acids. CDR3 bases: TGCAGTGCTAGAGTGGCAGGGATGGGGCTCGAGCAGTACTTC. The encoded protein is CSARVAGMGLEQYF.

This clone was seen more than once but under ten times. Since a much larger clone is just one base distant, this may be a read error. The same CDR3 also results from other DNA sequences found in this sample. The chain is built from TRBV4-1 and TRBJ1-5; 9 bases are a match to TRBD1. V lost 7 bases, J lost 9 bases, and 13 bases stayed unmatched. Germline CDR1 MGHRA, CDR2 YSYEKL. The CDR3 has 15 residues. CDR3 sequence: CASKPLTGGPGPQHF. The CDR3 region has the DNA TGCGCCAGCAAGCCTCTAACAGGGGGCCCCGGGCCCCAGCATTTT.

With respect to this clone: An end of the junction differs from the germline gene, which may be a read error. This chain uses TRBV6-2 or TRBV6-3 with TRBJ1-5, with D perhaps TRBD1 (5 bases). Germline V lookup: CDR1 MNHEY, CDR2 SVGEGT. CDR3 length: 16 amino acids. CDR3 sequence reads: CASSSHSIDRYQPQHF. DNA for the CDR3: TGTGCCAGCAGTTCTCACTCTATTGACAGATATCAGCCCCAGCATTTC.

This clone has a count of ten or more. V and J are TRBV5-1 and TRBJ2-7; weak D call: TRBD2 (6 bases). V dropped 5 bases and J dropped 3 bases, with 12 bases sitting between them. This CDR3 has 13 residues. Germline CDR1 reads SGHRS; CDR2 reads YFSETQ. CDR3 DNA: TGCGCCAGCAGAGGCCAGGAGGGCTACGAGCAGTACTTC. It yields the protein CASRGQEGYEQYF.

This clone appeared a single time. The chain carries TRBV5-6 and TRBJ1-2, with 7 bases lining up with TRBD1. This CDR3 is 14 amino acids long. Trimming cost V 10 bases and J 4 bases; bases outside gene matches: 13. Germline-derived CDR1 and CDR2 are SGHDT and YYEEEE. The chain's CDR3 is CAVSSGTVGYGYTF. CDR3 in DNA: TGTGCCGTCAGTTCCGGGACAGTAGGCTATGGCTACACCTTC.

This clone was found a few times. The gene calls are TRBV2 and TRBJ2-4; TRBD2 matches 11 bases. The better agreement between TRBJ2-7 and the DNA end casts doubt on the J call. This CDR3 comprises 14 residues. Germline-derived CDR1 and CDR2 are SNHLY and FYNNEI. CDR3 sequence reads: CASRAGLAAYEQYF. DNA for the CDR3: TGTGCCAGCAGAGCGGGACTAGCGGCCTACGAGCAGTACTTC.

This clone was counted many times. The chain's CDR3 is CSAADLKRETQYF. In DNA, the CDR3 is TGCAGTGCTGCCGACCTTAAGAGGGAGACCCAGTACTTC. The rearrangement joins TRBV20-1 to TRBJ2-5; D unresolved. The CDR3 loop spans 13 amino acids. Looked up from germline, CDR1 is DFQATT and CDR2 is SNEGSKA (reference sequence). The V and J ends lost 5 bases and 5 bases respectively, with 15 bases between them.

In its sample, this clone was seen a few times. V and J are TRBV12-3 or TRBV12-4 and TRBJ1-2, with D possibly TRBD1 on 5 matching bases. V was shortened by 7 bases and J by 4 bases, with 28 bases between the two germline ends. The CDR3 contains 18 residues. This CDR3 reads CASTRWGGLCPRAYGYTF. CDR3 sequence (DNA): TGTGCCAGCACCCGATGGGGCGGCCTTTGCCCGAGGGCCTATGGCTACACCTTC.

For this clone: Relative to the germline gene, one junction end is altered; a read error may explain this. V is TRBV10-3 and J is TRBJ2-1; 15 bases are a match to TRBD2. Germline CDR1 is ENHRY and CDR2 is SYGVKD. This CDR3 has 15 residues. CDR3 coding DNA: TGTGTCATCAGAGGGACTAGCGGGAGGAGCTATGAGCAGTTCTTC. Protein sequence: CVIRGTSGRSYEQFF.

In this sample, this clone turned up a few times. The rearrangement uses TRBV6-4 and TRBJ1-5, with 9 bases aligning to TRBD1. The CDR3 covers 18 residues. Germline CDR1 reads MRHNA; CDR2 reads SNTAGT. The junction had 9 bases not matched to a gene; V was cut back by 3 bases and J by 0 bases. In DNA, the CDR3 is TGTGCCAGCAGTGAAGGGGGGACAGGGTTTTATAGCAATCAGCCCCAGCATTTT. Translated, it gives CASSEGGTGFYSNQPQHF.

This clone is deemed medium-sized (0.01 to 0.1%). V gene TRBV28 combines with J gene TRBJ1-2; D ambiguous. The CDR3 is made up of 16 amino acids. The germline V and J ends were trimmed by 6 bases and 0 bases, with 17 bases remaining between them. Germline CDR1 reads MDHEN; CDR2 reads SYDVKM. CDR3 sequence (DNA): TGTGCCAGCAGCCCCAGCTGGGTTTCAGCTAACTATGGCTACACCTTC. The encoded protein is CASSPSWVSANYGYTF.